The table lists the clone carrying this T cell receptor (beta chain) with many counts. The data stem from a study of blood T cells in healthy people across ages. A sample-barcoded 5' primer and a J-beta primer mix were used in a second PCR of roughly 7 to 11 cycles. TCRdb analysed the 5' RACE reads with MiXCR anew, one entry per CDR3 protein. Among about 650,000 distinct CDR3 sequences listed, about 32% were seen once. Per-sample yields of isolated PBMCs were at least 6 million. The TCR originated in an elderly woman in good health. Sequences were obtained from blood.

CDR3 loop: CASGQNRGEKLFF. The CDR3 bases are TGTGCCAGCGGCCAGAACAGGGGTGAAAAACTGTTTTTT. The chain has TRBV6-6 and TRBJ1-4; 7 positions match TRBD1. CDR1 MNHNY and CDR2 SVGAGI come from the germline V gene (reference sequence). The CDR3 has 13 amino acids. Trimming cost V 8 bases and J 7 bases; bases outside gene matches: 7.